This TCR beta chain was identified in a study of shared clonotypes between healthy human individuals. Profiling relied on immunoSEQ multiplex PCR, and the TCRdb table lists in-frame clones only, not all of them. This table has 2.5 million or so clones, 85% to 95% appearing once. This CDR3 has 13 amino acids. The germline V gene has CDR1 SSHAT and CDR2 FNYEAQ (reference sequence). All the donors were Caucasian adults who lived in Nashville, Tennessee. Concerning this clone: The junction departs from the called germline gene at one end, perhaps through a read error.

Sequencing was done on a sample of naive CD4+ T cells sorted from blood. This sample's subset: CD45RA+ positively selected. This rearrangement joins TRBV7-7 to TRBJ2-5; D gene unclear. This TCR derives from a man aged 18-30 years in good health. CDR3 coding DNA: TGTGCTAGCAGCTCCGCTCAGAAAGAGACCCAGTACTTC. It translates to CASSSAQKETQYF.